One sample yielded the 30 T cell receptor beta chains listed below, sequenced in a study of CD4 T cells in relation to SARS-CoV-2 and coronaviruses. The unexposed donors gave CD4+ T cells in about 2011-2018, prior to COVID-19. After roughly ten days of culture, CD4+ T cells were isolated. Their antigens are not known. The assay was immunoSEQ multiplex PCR, and TCRdb's table has in-frame clones only and misses some. The sample has around 26,000 clones, 74% seen once. Sequenced: CD4+ T cells from PBMCs, cultured in vitro. These receptors were collected from a human donor in good health.

The chain joins TRBV19 to TRBJ2-3; D remains unclear. In germline, CDR1 is LNHDA, CDR2 SQIVND (reference sequence). The CDR3 has 12 residues. The V end was cut by 3 bases, the J end by 3 bases, with 4 bases between. CDR3 in DNA: TGTGCCAGTAGTATGGGAACAGATACGCAGTATTTT. This translates into CASSMGTDTQYF.

The chain couples TRBV6-5 to TRBJ1-5; D unresolved. Germline-derived CDR1 and CDR2 are MNHEY and SVGAGI. The CDR3 totals 14 residues. V gave up 6 bases and J gave up 0 bases, with 9 bases separating them. The CDR3: CASSGQPSNQPQHF. DNA of the CDR3: TGTGCCAGCAGCGGGCAGCCTAGCAATCAGCCCCAGCATTTT.

This clone was recorded only once. The rearrangement joins TRBV21-1 to TRBJ2-1. TRBV21-1 is annotated as a pseudogene. The CDR3 is 11 amino acids. CDR3 sequence: CASSDWTEQFF. In DNA form, the CDR3 reads TGTGCCAGCAGCGACTGGACTGAGCAGTTCTTC.

This clone was counted between two and nine times. The V call is TRBV14, the J call TRBJ2-5; 7 nucleotides align to TRBD1. The CDR3 consists of 16 residues. The germline gives CDR1 SGHDN, CDR2 FVKESK. V shed 0 bases, J shed 5 bases, and the junction held 9 bases outside the gene matches. In DNA form, the CDR3 reads TGTGCCAGCAGCCAAGACCCCCTCAGGGGGTGGGAGACCCAGTACTTC. Translated: CASSQDPLRGWETQYF.

The V call is TRBV13, the J call TRBJ2-3, with 14 positions matching TRBD2. Per germline, CDR1 PRHDT and CDR2 FYEKMQ (reference sequence). CDR3 length equals 20 residues. V lost 4 bases to trimming and J lost 3 bases; unmatched junction nucleotides: 15. The CDR3 DNA is TGTGCCAGCAGCTCAAGGGGACTAGCGGGAGAATGGGGAAAAACAGATACGCAGTATTTT. Translation gives CASSSRGLAGEWGKTDTQYF. The whole variable domain, remainder taken from reference TRBV13 and TRBJ2-3, is AAGVIQSPRHLIKEKRETATLKCYPIPRHDTVYWYQQGPGQDPQFLISFYEKMQSDKGSIPDRFSAQQFSDYHSELNMSSLELGDSALYFCASSSRGLAGEWGKTDTQYFGPGTRLTVL.

About this clone itself: Sequence at one end of the junction differs from germline and may be a read error. The V and J genes are TRBV7-7 and TRBJ2-1; TRBD2 matches at 9 bases. This CDR3 contains 16 residues. Per germline, CDR1 SSHAT and CDR2 FNYEAQ (reference sequence). CDR3 nucleotide sequence: TGTGCTAGCAGCTTAGGGGTAGCGGGAGCGATCGATGAGCAGTTCTTC. Amino acids: CASSLGVAGAIDEQFF.

The CDR3 sequence: CAWSIPGTGSPEAFF. DNA of the CDR3: TGTGCCTGGAGTATACCCGGGACAGGGTCCCCTGAAGCTTTCTTT. The chain recombines TRBV30 with TRBJ1-1, with 9 bases identical to TRBD1. V dropped 2 bases and J dropped 6; count of bases not matched to a gene: 10. The germline V gene has CDR1 GTSNPN and CDR2 SVGIG (reference sequence). The CDR3 has 15 amino acids.

CDR3 sequence: CASQGYDTQYF. For the CDR3, the DNA is TGTGCCAGTCAGGGCTACGATACGCAGTATTTT. This rearrangement joins TRBV2 to TRBJ2-3; perhaps TRBD1 as D (5 bases). V lost 9 bases, J lost 6 bases, and 10 bases lay in between. Per the germline V gene, CDR1 is SNHLY and CDR2 is FYNNEI. The CDR3 contains 11 residues.

This clone appeared once. The V gene is TRBV27, the J gene TRBJ2-3; 13 nucleotides align to TRBD2. This CDR3 spans 16 amino acids. Germline V gives CDR1 MNHEY, CDR2 SMNVEV (reference sequence). Unmatched junction bases numbered 2, after V lost 4 bases and J lost 1 base. The CDR3 sequence is CASSSLAGGGTDTQYF. Here the CDR3 DNA reads TGTGCCAGCAGTTCACTAGCGGGAGGGGGCACAGATACGCAGTATTTT.

The chain combines TRBV5-8 with TRBJ2-5; the match to TRBD2 covers 9 bases. Germline V gene data show CDR1 as SGHTS and CDR2 as YDEGEE. The CDR3 is 14 amino acids. After removal of 4 bases from V and 2 bases from J, the junction contained 3 bases not matched to a gene. The CDR3 sequence: CASSVAGGQETQYF. The CDR3 DNA sequence: TGTGCCAGCAGCGTCGCGGGAGGGCAAGAGACCCAGTACTTC.

This clone was detected a few times. The chain recombines TRBV5-1 with TRBJ2-1; 9 bases agree with TRBD2. CDR3 length equals 16 residues. Unmatched junction bases numbered 7, after V lost 1 base and J lost 5 bases. Germline V gene data show CDR1 as SGHRS and CDR2 as YFSETQ. The CDR3 here is CASSLPRLAVDNEQFF. CDR3 DNA: TGCGCCAGCAGCTTGCCCCGACTAGCGGTTGACAATGAGCAGTTCTTC.

The V call is TRBV4-3, the J call TRBJ2-3; D is unclear. V was trimmed by 2 bases and J by 0 bases, leaving 9 bases between them. This CDR3 has 15 residues. CDR1 is LGHNA, CDR2 YSLEER, per germline. DNA for the CDR3: TGCGCCAGCAGCCAATCACTAACTAGCACAGATACGCAGTATTTT. It yields the protein CASSQSLTSTDTQYF.

This chain uses TRBV6-6 with TRBJ2-1; 9 bases fit TRBD2. Trimming took 5 bases from V and 2 from J; bases not matched to a gene: 10. Germline CDR1 is MNHNY and CDR2 is SVGAGI (reference sequence). The CDR3 spans 17 residues. The CDR3 loop is CASSHLGAGGTYNEQFF. CDR3 DNA sequence: TGTGCCAGCAGTCACCTCGGCGCGGGGGGGACCTACAATGAGCAGTTCTTC.

This chain joins TRBV5-1 and TRBJ1-2, with 8 bases matching TRBD1. V shed 4 bases, J shed 5 bases, and the junction held 16 bases outside the gene matches. CDR1 is SGHRS, CDR2 YFSETQ, per germline. The CDR3 consists of 17 residues. The CDR3 DNA reads TGCGCCAGCAGCCTCTCGGACAGGGTACAAAGGTCGTATGGCTACACCTTC. It codes for CASSLSDRVQRSYGYTF.

This clone was observed a few times. This chain connects TRBV30 to TRBJ2-1; 14 bases map to TRBD2. CDR3 length equals 16 residues. The germline CDR1 and CDR2 sequences are GTSNPN and SVGIG (reference sequence). The V and J ends lost 3 bases and 2 bases, in that order; junction bases with no gene match: 3. The CDR3 loop reads CAWSRGLAGAYNEQFF. Here the CDR3 DNA reads TGTGCCTGGAGCCGGGGACTAGCGGGAGCCTACAATGAGCAGTTCTTC. The full variable domain, completed using reference TRBV30 and TRBJ2-1, is SQTIHQWPATLVQPVGSPLSLECTVEGTSNPNLYWYRQAAGRGLQLLFYSVGIGQISSEVPQNLSASRPQDRQFILSSKKLLLSDSGFYLCAWSRGLAGAYNEQFFGPGTRLTVL.

V is TRBV2 and J is TRBJ1-2; no firm D call. Germline CDR1 and CDR2: SNHLY and FYNNEI. Between the trimmed V and J ends, which lost 3 bases and 4 bases, there was a span of 9 bases. The CDR3 extends over 13 amino acids. CDR3 region: CASSEIAAYGYTF. In DNA form, the CDR3 reads TGTGCCAGCAGTGAGATCGCAGCCTATGGCTACACCTTC.

This chain links TRBV29-1 with TRBJ2-3, with D uncertain. CDR3 length equals 14 residues. Germline loops: CDR1 SQVTM, CDR2 ANQGSEA. V lost 3 bases, J lost 2 bases, and 12 bases lay in between. DNA of the CDR3: TGCAGCGTTGACGACGGCGAAGCCACAGATACGCAGTATTTT. Its translation is CSVDDGEATDTQYF.

This clone was counted only a few times. The CDR3 nucleotides are TGCGCCAGCAGCTTGGCGGGGGGCCAGAGGGATGAGCAGTTCTTC. Translated: CASSLAGGQRDEQFF. This chain connects TRBV5-1 to TRBJ2-1, with D tentatively TRBD2 (7 bases). The CDR3 extends over 15 amino acids. CDR1 is SGHRS and CDR2 is YFSETQ in the germline V gene. V gave up 0 bases and J gave up 8 bases, with 15 bases separating them.

The chain combines TRBV28 with TRBJ2-7, with D unclear. V lost 4 bases and J 3 bases, leaving 13 bases between the germline ends. The CDR3 totals 14 residues. Germline CDR1 is MDHEN and CDR2 is SYDVKM. DNA for the CDR3: TGTGCCAGCAGTTCTATAGCCGTCCTCTACGAGCAGTACTTC. Residues: CASSSIAVLYEQYF.

The rearrangement joins TRBV11-2 to TRBJ2-2; 8 bases map to TRBD1. This CDR3 contains 15 residues. The trim removed 4 bases at V and 6 bases at J, leaving 7 bases unmatched. Per the germline V gene, CDR1 is SGHAT and CDR2 is FQNNGV. CDR3 region: CASSWTGYIAGELFF. CDR3 nucleotides: TGTGCCAGCAGCTGGACAGGGTACATCGCCGGGGAGCTGTTTTTT.

This clone was seen just once. The chain couples TRBV7-2 to TRBJ2-2; D is unresolved. V lost 7 bases and J lost 1, with 10 bases in between. In germline, CDR1 is SGHTA, CDR2 FQGNSA. The CDR3 runs 14 residues. CDR3 loop: CASTQWVNTGELFF. CDR3 DNA sequence: TGTGCCAGCACCCAGTGGGTGAACACCGGGGAGCTGTTTTTT.

The genes are TRBV6-5 and TRBJ1-2; a possible D gene is TRBD1 (5 bases). The germline V and J ends were trimmed by 6 bases and 0 bases, with 8 bases remaining between them. The germline V gene has CDR1 MNHEY and CDR2 SVGAGI. The CDR3 has 13 amino acids. CDR3 sequence (DNA): TGTGCCAGCAGACAGGACTCTAACTATGGCTACACCTTC. This codes for CASRQDSNYGYTF.

The chain couples TRBV28 to TRBJ1-1; 7 bases align to TRBD1. J was trimmed by 1 base and V by 4 bases; bases with no gene match: 3. This CDR3 is built from 14 residues. CDR1 MDHEN and CDR2 SYDVKM come from the germline V gene. The CDR3 bases are TGTGCCAGCAGTTCGACAGGGACGAACACTGAAGCTTTCTTT. The encoded protein is CASSSTGTNTEAFF.

CDR3 in amino acids: CASSPKASGPYEQYF. CDR3 DNA sequence: TGTGCCAGCAGTCCTAAGGCCTCCGGCCCCTACGAGCAGTACTTC. This sequence joins TRBV27 and TRBJ2-7; D gene ambiguous. Trimming stripped 5 bases from V and 2 bases from J, with 16 bases between. The CDR3 covers 15 residues. Germline values: CDR1 MNHEY, CDR2 SMNVEV (reference sequence).

This rearrangement joins TRBV12-3 or TRBV12-4 to TRBJ1-5; possibly TRBD1 for D (5 bases). This CDR3 has 13 amino acids. Trimming removed 7 bases from V and 5 bases from J, with 12 bases in between. CDR3 residues: CASTGTTDQPQHF. In DNA, the CDR3 is TGTGCCAGCACCGGGACCACGGATCAGCCCCAGCATTTT.

This CDR3 reads CASSHSGGAKNIQYF. The CDR3 bases are TGTGCCAGTTCCCACTCGGGGGGGGCAAAAAACATTCAGTACTTC. The chain couples TRBV19 to TRBJ2-4; 8 bases are a match to TRBD2. CDR1 LNHDA and CDR2 SQIVND come from the germline V gene (reference sequence). J gave up 4 bases and V 8 bases, and 10 bases lay outside the gene matches. This CDR3 contains 15 residues.

The chain is built from TRBV5-1 and TRBJ2-3; D is uncertain. The CDR3 is made up of 15 amino acids. With 0 bases removed from V and 1 base from J, the gap between germline ends came to 9 bases. CDR1 is SGHRS and CDR2 is YFSETQ in the germline V gene. The chain's CDR3 is CASSLEGSGTDTQYF. In DNA, the CDR3 is TGCGCCAGCAGCTTGGAAGGTTCTGGCACAGATACGCAGTATTTT.

The V gene is TRBV6-2 or TRBV6-3, the J gene TRBJ2-5, with D possibly matching TRBD1 (6 bases). Trimming shortened V by 4 bases and J by 3 bases, and 21 bases separated the two germline ends. Germline V lookup: CDR1 MNHEY, CDR2 SVGEGT. The CDR3 consists of 17 residues. This CDR3 reads CASSSALLRDKKETQYF. CDR3 sequence (DNA): TGTGCCAGCAGTTCCGCCCTACTTCGGGACAAGAAAGAGACCCAGTACTTC.

V is TRBV2 and J is TRBJ1-3; D not certain. Between the trimmed V and J ends, which lost 2 bases and 1 base, there was a span of 12 bases. Germline values: CDR1 SNHLY, CDR2 FYNNEI. CDR3 length equals 16 residues. CDR3 sequence reads: CASSERPARSGNTIYF. The CDR3 nucleotides are TGTGCCAGCAGTGAACGGCCCGCGAGGTCTGGAAACACCATATATTTT.

The genes are TRBV12-3 or TRBV12-4 and TRBJ2-2, with D unclear. CDR3 size: 13 residues. The V end lost 2 bases, the J end lost 8 bases, and 9 bases lay between the germline ends. The CDR3 sequence: CASSLLSGGELFF. The CDR3 DNA follows: TGTGCCAGCAGTTTACTGTCCGGAGGGGAGCTGTTTTTT.